This T cell receptor beta chain was obtained from a study of cytotoxic CD8 clonotypes in ibrutinib-treated CLL. Trimming pared 6 bases from V and 3 bases from J, leaving 14 bases between. Germline V gives CDR1 MDHEN, CDR2 SYDVKM. The CDR3 length is 14 residues. Comment on this clone: The antigen is unknown.

Study-level points and caveats: Sustained-remission and progressing patients diverged in sampling times.

The protocol was immunoSEQ multiplex PCR, while the TCRdb copy is restricted to in-frame clones and leaves out a portion. The data hold tens of thousands of clones, with around 52% observed a single time. V is TRBV28 and J is TRBJ1-2; tentative D call: TRBD1 (5 bases). This receptor was taken from a human donor with chronic lymphocytic leukemia. Sequencing was performed on PBMCs, taken after 12 months of ibrutinib treatment. Here the CDR3 reads CASSLVGGYYGYTF. CDR3 coding DNA: TGTGCCAGCAGCTTGGTGGGGGGGTACTATGGCTACACCTTC.